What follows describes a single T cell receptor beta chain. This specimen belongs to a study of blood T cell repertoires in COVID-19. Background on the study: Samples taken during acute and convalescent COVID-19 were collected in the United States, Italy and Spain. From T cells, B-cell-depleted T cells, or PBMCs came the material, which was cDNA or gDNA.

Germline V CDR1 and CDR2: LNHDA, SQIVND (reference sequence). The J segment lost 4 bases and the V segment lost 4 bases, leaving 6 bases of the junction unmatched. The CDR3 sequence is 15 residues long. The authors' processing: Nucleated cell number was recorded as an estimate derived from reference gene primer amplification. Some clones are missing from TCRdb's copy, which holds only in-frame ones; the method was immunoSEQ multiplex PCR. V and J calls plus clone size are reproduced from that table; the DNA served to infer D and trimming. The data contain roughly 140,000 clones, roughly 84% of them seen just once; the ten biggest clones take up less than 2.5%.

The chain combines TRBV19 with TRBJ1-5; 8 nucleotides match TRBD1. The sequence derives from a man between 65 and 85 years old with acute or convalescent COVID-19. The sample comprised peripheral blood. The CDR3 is CASSTQGQGNQPQHF. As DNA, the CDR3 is TGTGCCAGTAGTACTCAAGGACAGGGTAATCAGCCCCAGCATTTT.